This T cell receptor (beta chain) is drawn from a study of blood T cell repertoires in COVID-19. Study summary: Whether acute or convalescent, the COVID-19 samples came from the United States, Italy and Spain. The analysed material was cDNA or gDNA that came from T cells, B-cell-depleted T cells, or PBMCs.

Seattle patients were enrolled during active infection and followed longitudinally. In the original workflow: Amplification of reference gene primers was used by the study to estimate nucleated cell counts. Here immunoSEQ multiplex PCR was the method, and the copy in TCRdb shows in-frame clones only, minus some. D and trimming were read from the DNA, whereas the V and J calls and clone size are those reported in that table. The profile covers 300,000 to 350,000 clones, with roughly 86% appearing a single time and more than 5.5% taken by the ten largest. V was shortened by 6 bases and J by 4 bases, with 10 bases between the two germline ends. The CDR3 sequence is 13 residues long.

The clonotype was recovered from a woman aged 70 to 79 with COVID-19, enrolled during active disease. This sequence joins TRBV12-3 or TRBV12-4 and TRBJ1-5; D possibly corresponds to TRBD1 (6 bases). Source material: peripheral blood. DNA for the CDR3: TGTGCCAGCAGACGGACAGTTAATCAGCCCCAGCATTTT. Protein product: CASRRTVNQPQHF.